Below, 29 T cell receptor beta chains from the same sample are listed, as sequenced in a study of cytomegalovirus exposure and HLA in healthy donors. PCR amplification relied on 60 Vbeta primers (plus 13 Jbeta primers). Assay: immunoSEQ multiplex PCR; the TCRdb copy retains only in-frame clones and omits some. Of some 140,000 clones in the sample, 80% were seen once. The specimen sequenced was PBMCs. These receptors were taken from a woman aged 40 to 49 in good health and CMV-seropositive.

This clone was observed a few times. The rearrangement joins TRBV6-1 to TRBJ1-5; 10 bases are shared with TRBD1. V dropped 7 bases and J dropped 5; count of bases not matched to a gene: 5. Germline-derived CDR1 and CDR2 are MNHNS and SASEGT. The CDR3 covers 14 residues. CDR3 DNA: TGTGCCAGCACCTGGACAGGGGGTGATCAGCCCCAGCATTTT. It is translated as CASTWTGGDQPQHF.

The chain joins TRBV13 to TRBJ1-5; no clear D. Germline CDR1 and CDR2: PRHDT and FYEKMQ (reference sequence). Trimming left V 4 bases short and J 2 bases short, with 12 bases between. The CDR3 is 15 amino acids. As DNA, the CDR3 is TGTGCCAGCAGCTCCCGTGGTACTCGCAATCAGCCCCAGCATTTT. The encoded protein is CASSSRGTRNQPQHF.

V gene TRBV11-2 combines with J gene TRBJ2-3; TRBD1 aligns across 7 bases. CDR1 and CDR2 from the germline V gene are SGHAT and FQNNGV. The CDR3 is 17 amino acids. The junction had 14 bases not matched to a gene; V was cut back by 4 bases and J by 4 bases. The CDR3 reads CASSSRPGGSVPDTQYF. The CDR3 nucleotides read TGTGCCAGCAGCTCCCGCCCAGGGGGATCCGTTCCAGATACGCAGTATTTT.

This clone was seen a few times. The chain has TRBV9 and TRBJ2-1; possible D gene TRBD2, 9 bases. The germline V gene has CDR1 SGDLS and CDR2 YYNGEE. The V gene lost 0 bases and the J gene lost 12 bases, with 16 bases spanning the gap. The CDR3 is 14 amino acids. The CDR3 nucleotides are TGTGCCAGCAGCGTAGGTCCTAGCGGGACAGGGCAGTTCTTC. Amino acid sequence: CASSVGPSGTGQFF.

This clone was observed once. This sequence joins TRBV30 and TRBJ2-5, with D possibly being TRBD2 (5 bases). The V gene lost 1 base and the J gene lost 5 bases, with 8 bases spanning the gap. This CDR3 is built from 12 residues. The V gene's germline CDR1 is GTSNPN and CDR2 SVGIG (reference sequence). The CDR3 bases are TGTGCCTGGAGTGGACTATGGGAGACCCAGTACTTC. It is translated as CAWSGLWETQYF.

The V and J genes are TRBV10-1 and TRBJ2-1; D is possibly TRBD1 (6 bases). Germline V CDR1 and CDR2: WNHNN, SYGVQD (reference sequence). With 0 bases removed from V and 15 bases from J, the gap between germline ends came to 15 bases. The CDR3 is 13 residues long. In DNA form, the CDR3 reads TGCGCCAGCAGTGAGTCGTCCAGGGGATTTCTGTTCTTC. This translates into CASSESSRGFLFF.

The CDR3 here is CASSSGQGSRGYTF. The CDR3 nucleotides read TGTGCCAGCAGCTCAGGACAGGGAAGTAGGGGCTACACCTTC. The rearrangement joins TRBV7-8 to TRBJ1-2, with 8 bases aligning to TRBD1. V dropped 4 bases and J dropped 8; count of bases not matched to a gene: 9. Germline assignment: CDR1 SGHVS and CDR2 FQNEAQ. The CDR3 loop spans 14 amino acids.

The chain uses TRBV7-3 and TRBJ2-3; 11 bases align to TRBD2. The CDR3 length is 15 residues. From germline, CDR1 is SGHTA and CDR2 FQGTGA. V was clipped by 4 bases and J by 3 bases; unmatched bases: 3. For the CDR3, the DNA is TGTGCCAGCAGCTCGTTAGCGGGAGGGACAGATACGCAGTATTTT. It codes for CASSSLAGGTDTQYF.

CDR3 amino acids: CASSFLQGETEAFF. Here the CDR3 DNA reads TGCGCCAGCAGCTTCTTACAGGGGGAGACTGAAGCTTTCTTT. The chain carries TRBV5-1 and TRBJ1-1, with 8 bases fitting TRBD1. This CDR3 has 14 amino acids. Trimming at V came to 2 bases and at J to 5 bases, leaving 5 bases not matched to a gene. Per the germline V gene, CDR1 is SGHRS and CDR2 is YFSETQ.

This chain joins TRBV30 and TRBJ2-7; D ambiguous. Germline assignment: CDR1 GTSNPN and CDR2 SVGIG (reference sequence). This CDR3 spans 13 amino acids. The V gene lost 3 bases and the J gene lost 2 bases, with 11 bases spanning the gap. The CDR3 reads CAWSEAIPYEQYF. For the CDR3, the DNA is TGTGCCTGGAGCGAGGCGATTCCCTACGAGCAGTACTTC.

The rearrangement joins TRBV19 to TRBJ2-5; D may be TRBD1 (7 bases). The germline V gene encodes CDR1 LNHDA and CDR2 SQIVND (reference sequence). V lost 3 bases to trimming and J lost 5 bases, with 19 bases between them. The CDR3 has 16 residues. The CDR3 bases are TGTGCCAGTAGTATCGCCGGGCAGGGGGGTGGCGAGACCCAGTACTTC. Translated, it gives CASSIAGQGGGETQYF.

This clone was observed a few times. The rearrangement links TRBV4-2 to TRBJ2-3; 9 bases match TRBD2. CDR1 is LGHNA and CDR2 is YNFKEQ in the germline V gene. V trimming: 1 base; J trimming: 8 bases; junction bases outside the gene matches: 7. The CDR3 consists of 15 residues. The CDR3 loop reads CASSQGSGSLGTQYF. CDR3 coding DNA: TGTGCCAGCAGCCAAGGTAGCGGGAGTCTGGGTACGCAGTATTTT.

V gene TRBV30 combines with J gene TRBJ2-7; the D gene is possibly TRBD1 (5 bases). Trimming took off 1 base at V and 3 bases at J, with 10 bases between the two ends. CDR1 and CDR2 from the germline V gene are GTSNPN and SVGIG (reference sequence). The CDR3 totals 13 residues. Here the CDR3 DNA reads TGTGCCTGGAGTGCACAGGCTAGCTACGAGCAGTACTTC. It encodes CAWSAQASYEQYF.

This clone turned up a few times. The chain employs TRBV5-1 and TRBJ2-5; maybe TRBD1 (7 bases). V dropped 6 bases and J dropped 5 bases, with 14 bases sitting between them. CDR1 and CDR2 (germline): SGHRS, YFSETQ. This CDR3 is 13 amino acids long. The CDR3 region is CASISAGGETQYF. CDR3 DNA sequence: TGCGCCAGCATCTCGGCAGGGGGGGAGACCCAGTACTTC.

The genes are TRBV19 and TRBJ2-6, with 8 nucleotides matching TRBD1. Trimming cost V 6 bases and J 0 bases; bases outside gene matches: 13. Germline-derived CDR1 and CDR2 are LNHDA and SQIVND (reference sequence). The CDR3 extends over 19 amino acids. CDR3 DNA sequence: TGTGCCAGTAGGAGCCTAATGGGACAGGCCCTCTCTGGGGCCAACGTCCTGACTTTC. As protein: CASRSLMGQALSGANVLTF.

Details on this clone: A junction boundary mismatches the germline segment, possibly from a read error. The genes are TRBV4-1 and TRBJ1-2, with 9 bases aligning to TRBD1. The CDR3 is made up of 16 amino acids. Germline values: CDR1 MGHRA, CDR2 YSYEKL. CDR3 nucleotide sequence: TGCGCCAGCATCCAAGCCGGGACAGGGAGTAACTATGGCTACACCTTC. It codes for CASIQAGTGSNYGYTF.

The rearrangement links TRBV7-2 to TRBJ2-6, with D tentatively TRBD2 (7 bases). This CDR3 is 17 amino acids long. Germline CDR1 and CDR2: SGHTA and FQGNSA. V shed 5 bases and J shed 3 bases, with 17 bases lying between them. The CDR3 sequence is CASSLGRGAGGANVLTF. CDR3 DNA sequence: TGTGCCAGCAGCCTCGGACGGGGGGCTGGTGGGGCCAACGTCCTGACTTTC.

V is TRBV2 and J is TRBJ2-7; D not resolved. The V gene's germline CDR1 is SNHLY and CDR2 FYNNEI. V lost 4 bases to trimming and J lost 6 bases, with 13 bases between them. The CDR3 spans 13 residues. CDR3 residues: CASSVGSSGEQYF. The DNA of the CDR3 is TGTGCCAGCAGTGTTGGCTCCTCTGGCGAGCAGTACTTC.

The chain couples TRBV28 to TRBJ1-2; possibly TRBD1 for D (5 bases). This CDR3 is 11 amino acids long. Germline loops: CDR1 MDHEN, CDR2 SYDVKM. Trimming shortened V by 8 bases and J by 2 bases, and 6 bases separated the two germline ends. The CDR3 coding sequence is TGTGCCAGCCAGGGCAACTATGGCTACACCTTC. It is translated as CASQGNYGYTF.

The count of this clone is one. The genes are TRBV6-1 and TRBJ2-7, with TRBD2 identical over 10 bases. V dropped 8 bases and J dropped 6; count of bases not matched to a gene: 10. Germline assignment: CDR1 MNHNS and CDR2 SASEGT. The CDR3 has 14 residues. CDR3 bases: TGTGCCAGCTCGGCTCTAGCGGGAGTAGCCGAGCAGTACTTC. This translates into CASSALAGVAEQYF.

This sequence joins TRBV7-8 and TRBJ2-1; D gene unclear. The germline CDR1 and CDR2 sequences are SGHVS and FQNEAQ. The V gene lost 5 bases and the J gene lost 0 bases, with 11 bases spanning the gap. CDR3 size: 15 residues. The CDR3 coding sequence is TGTGCCAGCAGCCCGGCTAGAAGCTCCTACAATGAGCAGTTCTTC. Translation gives CASSPARSSYNEQFF.

This clone appeared once. V is TRBV25-1 and J is TRBJ1-1; the D is unclear. The CDR3 runs 13 residues. Germline V CDR1 and CDR2: MGHDK, SYGVNS. V lost 6 bases and J 1 base, leaving 9 bases between the germline ends. Written as DNA, the CDR3 is TGTGCCAGCAGCGCCGGCGGGAACACTGAAGCTTTCTTT. Residues: CASSAGGNTEAFF. The full variable domain, completed using reference TRBV25-1 and TRBJ1-1, is EADIYQTPRYLVIGTGKKITLECSQTMGHDKMYWYQQDPGMELHLIHYSYGVNSTEKGDLSSESTVSRIRTEHFPLTLESARPSHTSQYLCASSAGGNTEAFFGQGTRLTVV.

V is TRBV18 and J is TRBJ1-1, with D perhaps TRBD1 (5 bases). Germline V lookup: CDR1 KGHSH, CDR2 LQKENI. This CDR3 is built from 17 residues. V was cut by 1 base and J by 3 bases, with 18 bases left in between. The DNA of the CDR3 is TGTGCCAGCTCACCACTAATGATTCCGGCGGGGGACACTGAAGCTTTCTTT. Protein product: CASSPLMIPAGDTEAFF.

The chain combines TRBV19 with TRBJ1-3, with unresolved D. V gave up 3 bases and J gave up 7 bases, with 4 bases separating them. Per germline, CDR1 LNHDA and CDR2 SQIVND (reference sequence). CDR3 length equals 11 residues. CDR3 in amino acids: CASSISNTIYF. The CDR3 coding sequence is TGTGCCAGTAGTATTTCTAACACCATATATTTT. The variable domain in full, completed from reference TRBV19 and TRBJ1-3, reads DGGITQSPKYLFRKEGQNVTLSCEQNLNHDAMYWYRQDPGQGLRLIYYSQIVNDFQKGDIAEGYSVSREKKESFPLTVTSAQKNPTAFYLCASSISNTIYFGEGSWLTVV.

The chain combines TRBV2 with TRBJ2-7; 7 nucleotides align to TRBD1. The ends lost 3 bases at V and 3 bases at J; junction bases unmatched: 8. The germline V gene encodes CDR1 SNHLY and CDR2 FYNNEI. This CDR3 is built from 15 residues. CDR3 sequence reads: CASSDLVAGGYEQYF. The CDR3 nucleotides are TGTGCCAGCAGTGATTTAGTAGCAGGGGGCTACGAGCAGTACTTC.

V and J are TRBV5-4 and TRBJ2-3; weak D call: TRBD2 (5 bases). V lost 6 bases and J 2 bases, leaving 19 bases between the germline ends. CDR1 is SGHNT and CDR2 is YYREEE in the germline V gene (reference sequence). This CDR3 is built from 16 residues. Written as DNA, the CDR3 is TGTGCCAGCAACACCCGAGAGGGTTTTTACACAGATACGCAGTATTTT. Protein sequence: CASNTREGFYTDTQYF.

The rearrangement joins TRBV7-9 to TRBJ2-7, with TRBD2 matching 10 bases. J gave up 6 bases and V 4 bases, and 3 bases lay outside the gene matches. The germline gives CDR1 SEHNR, CDR2 FQNEAQ (reference sequence). This CDR3 spans 13 amino acids. The CDR3 region has the DNA TGTGCCAGCAGCTCTAGCGGGAGATCCGAGCAGTACTTC. Its protein product is CASSSSGRSEQYF.

V gene TRBV4-2 combines with J gene TRBJ2-7, with 13 nucleotides matching TRBD2. Germline lookup yields CDR1 LGHNA and CDR2 YNFKEQ. The ends lost 5 bases at V and 1 base at J; junction bases unmatched: 5. The CDR3 runs to 16 residues. CDR3 DNA: TGTGCCAGCAGCACCCCGGGACTAGCGGGATCCTACGAGCAGTACTTC. The encoded protein is CASSTPGLAGSYEQYF.

The chain couples TRBV7-9 to TRBJ1-5; 10 positions match TRBD1. This CDR3 has 16 amino acids. V lost 1 base to trimming and J lost 6 bases; unmatched junction nucleotides: 6. The V gene's germline CDR1 is SEHNR and CDR2 FQNEAQ (reference sequence). CDR3 in amino acids: CASSLVGTGEGQPQHF. The DNA of the CDR3 is TGTGCCAGCAGCTTAGTTGGGACAGGGGAAGGTCAGCCCCAGCATTTT. Looking up the rest from reference TRBV7-9 and TRBJ1-5 gives the full variable domain: DTGVSQNPRHKITKRGQNVTFRCDPISEHNRLYWYRQTLGQGPEFLTYFQNEAQLEKSRLLSDRFSAERPKGSFSTLEIQRTEQGDSAMYLCASSLVGTGEGQPQHFGDGTRLSIL.